A single sample gave rise to the 28 T cell receptor beta chains below, sequenced in a study of cytomegalovirus exposure and HLA in healthy donors. The primer mix had 60 Vbeta and 13 Jbeta primers. Clones were sequenced by immunoSEQ multiplex PCR, and TCRdb holds only the in-frame ones, with some missing. This sample has around 190,000 clones; about 9% occur once, and the top ten carry 1% to 1.5%. Sequenced material: PBMCs. The receptors stem from a woman aged 30 to 39 in good health and CMV-seropositive.

This clone was detected only a few times. The rearrangement joins TRBV19 to TRBJ2-7; 10 positions match TRBD1. The V and J ends lost 7 bases and 6 bases, in that order; junction bases with no gene match: 9. The CDR3 has 14 residues. Germline loops: CDR1 LNHDA, CDR2 SQIVND (reference sequence). Written as DNA, the CDR3 is TGTGCCAGTACACCGGGACAGGGGTGGGGCGAGCAGTACTTC. Encoded protein: CASTPGQGWGEQYF.

The chain couples TRBV7-2 to TRBJ1-2; 7 nucleotides match TRBD1. The germline V gene has CDR1 SGHTA and CDR2 FQGNSA. The CDR3 covers 17 residues. V was pared by 3 bases and J by 6 bases, with 16 bases of the junction left unmatched. Here the CDR3 DNA reads TGTGCCAGCAGCTTCCCCAGGGGGTCCCTTTGGCTCGATGGCTACACCTTC. This translates into CASSFPRGSLWLDGYTF.

With respect to this clone: The same CDR3 can be traced to other DNA sequences in this sample. V and J are TRBV18 and TRBJ2-5, with 7 bases aligning to TRBD2. The CDR3 is 13 amino acids. The V gene's germline CDR1 is KGHSH and CDR2 LQKENI. V lost 3 bases, J lost 4 bases, and 2 bases stayed unmatched. The CDR3 protein is CASSPSGVETQYF. CDR3 bases: TGTGCCAGCTCACCCAGCGGGGTAGAGACCCAGTACTTC.

The chain has TRBV5-1 and TRBJ2-4; 8 bases fit TRBD2. V lost 4 bases, J lost 7 bases, and 10 bases stayed unmatched. This CDR3 contains 15 residues. The germline CDR1 and CDR2 sequences are SGHRS and YFSETQ. CDR3 nucleotide sequence: TGCGCCAGCAGCCGGGGACAAGCGGGAGAGAACATTCAGTACTTC. This sequence encodes CASSRGQAGENIQYF.

The chain employs TRBV2 and TRBJ2-7, with TRBD2 as a possible D gene (5 bases). The CDR3 covers 12 residues. Germline V gene sequence: CDR1 SNHLY, CDR2 FYNNEI. The V end lost 5 bases, the J end lost 1 base, and 6 bases lay between the germline ends. The DNA of the CDR3 is TGTGCCAGCAGTAGCGGATCCTACGAGCAGTACTTC. This codes for CASSSGSYEQYF.

This clone was observed a handful of times. The V gene is TRBV10-3, the J gene TRBJ2-3, with TRBD1 matching over 9 bases. The V segment lost 5 bases and the J segment 2 bases; nucleotides outside the gene matches: 5. This CDR3 region has 15 residues. The germline V gene encodes CDR1 ENHRY and CDR2 SYGVKD. CDR3 amino acids: CAISPGQGTTDTQYF. CDR3 coding DNA: TGTGCCATCAGTCCGGGACAGGGAACCACAGATACGCAGTATTTT.

This clone was seen a few times. This sequence joins TRBV19 and TRBJ1-2; 8 bases fit TRBD1. Looked up from germline, CDR1 is LNHDA and CDR2 is SQIVND (reference sequence). This CDR3 has 13 amino acids. Germline trimming cut 5 bases from V and 8 bases from J; bases unmatched to any gene: 7. CDR3 DNA sequence: TGTGCCAGTAGTGTCAGGGGGCCGGGCGGCTACACCTTC. The encoded protein is CASSVRGPGGYTF.

This clone came up a few times. This chain joins TRBV30 and TRBJ1-2; D is ambiguous. Trimming took 5 bases from V and 2 from J, leaving 9 bases between them. The CDR3 is 12 amino acids. Germline assignment: CDR1 GTSNPN and CDR2 SVGIG (reference sequence). CDR3 nucleotide sequence: TGTGCCTGGCTCCGGGGAAACTATGGCTACACCTTC. Its protein is CAWLRGNYGYTF. The full variable domain, its missing parts supplied by reference TRBV30 and TRBJ1-2, is SQTIHQWPATLVQPVGSPLSLECTVEGTSNPNLYWYRQAAGRGLQLLFYSVGIGQISSEVPQNLSASRPQDRQFILSSKKLLLSDSGFYLCAWLRGNYGYTFGSGTRLTVV.

This clone has more than one count but fewer than ten. The J gene is TRBJ2-5, the V gene TRBV7-2; TRBD2 aligns across 12 bases. The CDR3 covers 16 residues. The germline gives CDR1 SGHTA, CDR2 FQGNSA. J lost 3 bases, V lost 1 base, and 3 bases had no gene match. CDR3 sequence: CASSLGGLAGKETQYF. CDR3 DNA sequence: TGTGCCAGCAGCTTAGGAGGACTAGCGGGGAAAGAGACCCAGTACTTC.

This chain connects TRBV10-3 to TRBJ2-7, with D possibly TRBD1 on 5 matching bases. V was shortened by 3 bases and J by 5 bases, with 14 bases between the two germline ends. Germline CDR1 ENHRY, CDR2 SYGVKD. This CDR3 spans 14 amino acids. The CDR3 region is CAISETGAVHEQYF. CDR3 bases: TGTGCCATCAGTGAAACAGGTGCGGTCCACGAGCAGTACTTC.

The V gene is TRBV11-2, the J gene TRBJ1-2, with a weak D call TRBD1 (5 bases). This CDR3 region has 13 residues. V gave up 6 bases and J gave up 8 bases, with 16 bases separating them. CDR1 SGHAT and CDR2 FQNNGV come from the germline V gene. The chain's CDR3 is CASSFSRDVGYTF. The CDR3 DNA follows: TGTGCCAGCAGTTTTAGCAGGGATGTGGGCTACACCTTC.

There are a few counts of this clone. The DNA of the CDR3 is TGTGCCAGCTTTCCGGCCGGGACAGGGTTCAACAATGAGCAGTTCTTC. Translation gives CASFPAGTGFNNEQFF. The J gene is TRBJ2-1, the V gene TRBV27, with TRBD1 identical over 9 bases. The V and J ends lost 8 bases and 5 bases, in that order; junction bases with no gene match: 13. The germline gives CDR1 MNHEY, CDR2 SMNVEV (reference sequence). This CDR3 spans 16 amino acids.

The chain has TRBV21-1 and TRBJ2-7; the table's D gene call, TRBD2, was not cross checked with the DNA. TRBV21-1 is designated a pseudogene. The CDR3 extends over 17 amino acids. The CDR3 region is CASSKVVLAGGAYEQYF. For the CDR3, the DNA is TGTGCCAGCAGCAAAGTGGTACTAGCGGGAGGGGCCTACGAGCAGTACTTC.

The J gene is TRBJ2-7, the V gene TRBV19, with D possibly matching TRBD1 (6 bases). Germline assignment: CDR1 LNHDA and CDR2 SQIVND (reference sequence). This CDR3 is built from 14 residues. Trimming stripped 6 bases from V and 1 base from J, with 13 bases between. CDR3 protein: CASRDGRGSYEQYF. The CDR3 DNA sequence: TGTGCCAGTAGGGACGGAAGGGGGTCCTACGAGCAGTACTTC.

The chain joins TRBV6-1 to TRBJ2-7; the D gene is possibly TRBD1 (5 bases). The CDR3 has 12 residues. Germline V lookup: CDR1 MNHNS, CDR2 SASEGT. Trimming took 9 bases from V and 6 from J, leaving 15 bases between them. The CDR3 region is CARGPPGPEQYF. CDR3 DNA sequence: TGTGCCAGGGGGCCCCCGGGCCCCGAGCAGTACTTC.

The chain employs TRBV10-3 and TRBJ2-7, with D perhaps matching TRBD1 (5 bases). CDR1 is ENHRY and CDR2 is SYGVKD in the germline V gene. Deletions cut 2 bases from V and 1 base from J, with 9 bases between. This CDR3 has 14 amino acids. The CDR3 region is CAISERQQSYEQYF. As DNA, the CDR3 is TGTGCCATCAGTGAGAGACAGCAGTCCTACGAGCAGTACTTC.

This clone was observed a handful of times. V and J are TRBV6-5 and TRBJ2-7; TRBD1 matches 8 bases. V gave up 4 bases and J gave up 2 bases; unmatched junction bases: 4. CDR3 size: 14 residues. CDR1 is MNHEY, CDR2 SVGAGI, per germline. CDR3 sequence reads: CASSLDRGTYEQYF. The CDR3 DNA sequence: TGTGCCAGCAGTTTAGACAGGGGAACCTACGAGCAGTACTTC.

The rearrangement uses TRBV6-5 and TRBJ2-7; 7 bases align to TRBD1. The junction had 5 bases not matched to a gene; V was cut back by 0 bases and J by 0 bases. The germline gives CDR1 MNHEY, CDR2 SVGAGI. The CDR3 covers 16 residues. The CDR3 protein is CASSYSGTVSSYEQYF. CDR3 coding DNA: TGTGCCAGCAGTTACTCCGGGACAGTGAGCTCCTACGAGCAGTACTTC.

In the case of this clone: The identical CDR3 is also encoded by other nucleotide sequences in the sample. V and J are TRBV6-1 and TRBJ2-7, with D unclear. Germline CDR1 reads MNHNS; CDR2 reads SASEGT. The CDR3 length is 13 residues. Trimming pared 6 bases from V and 3 bases from J, leaving 12 bases between. As DNA, the CDR3 is TGTGCCAGCAGAGACAAGAAAGACTACGAGCAGTACTTC. This encodes CASRDKKDYEQYF.

The chain combines TRBV6-4 with TRBJ2-1, with 7 nucleotides matching TRBD2. Losses at the gene ends were 4 bases for V and 9 bases for J; bases not matched to a gene: 12. Germline CDR1 reads MRHNA; CDR2 reads SNTAGT. The CDR3 runs 15 residues. CDR3 bases: TGTGCCAGCAGTGGTGCGGGAGCTGCGTTGGGTGAGCAGTTCTTC. It codes for CASSGAGAALGEQFF.

The table lists this clone with a few counts. The V gene is TRBV29-1, the J gene TRBJ2-2; 8 nucleotides align to TRBD1. This CDR3 has 15 amino acids. CDR1 is SQVTM, CDR2 ANQGSEA, per germline. Unmatched junction bases numbered 7, after V lost 5 bases and J lost 2 bases. CDR3 sequence: CSVSGTGFNTGELFF. The CDR3 coding sequence is TGCAGCGTTTCCGGGACAGGCTTCAACACCGGGGAGCTGTTTTTT.

The J gene is TRBJ1-2, the V gene TRBV5-1, with 9 bases lining up with TRBD1. J was trimmed by 3 bases and V by 2 bases; bases with no gene match: 5. The germline V gene has CDR1 SGHRS and CDR2 YFSETQ. CDR3 length: 15 amino acids. The CDR3 nucleotides read TGCGCCAGCAGCTTAAAGGGACAGGGAGACTATGGCTACACCTTC. Translating it yields CASSLKGQGDYGYTF.

In its sample, this clone was seen a few times. This chain joins TRBV30 and TRBJ1-1; 7 nucleotides agree with TRBD1. Germline lookup yields CDR1 GTSNPN and CDR2 SVGIG (reference sequence). The CDR3 covers 12 residues. V lost 5 bases, J lost 5 bases, and 5 bases stayed unmatched. The CDR3 DNA reads TGTGCCTGGGACAAGGGGGCAACTGAAGCTTTCTTT. It encodes CAWDKGATEAFF.

In this sample, this clone turned up a few times. This rearrangement joins TRBV6-5 to TRBJ2-1; 13 bases fit TRBD2. CDR3 length: 14 residues. Germline V gene sequence: CDR1 MNHEY, CDR2 SVGAGI. V shed 8 bases, J shed 6 bases, and the junction held 4 bases outside the gene matches. CDR3 region: CASLTSGRPNEQFF. The CDR3 DNA is TGTGCCAGCTTGACTAGCGGGAGGCCCAATGAGCAGTTCTTC.

V and J are TRBV6-6 and TRBJ2-1; D remains ambiguous. The CDR3 has 14 amino acids. Germline V gives CDR1 MNHNY, CDR2 SVGAGI (reference sequence). The V gene lost 6 bases and the J gene lost 0 bases, with 9 bases spanning the gap. The DNA of the CDR3 is TGTGCCAGCAGGGGCGAGTCCTCCTACAATGAGCAGTTCTTC. It translates to CASRGESSYNEQFF.

This clone was counted between two and nine times. V gene TRBV6-5 combines with J gene TRBJ2-1; D remains unclear. The CDR3 runs 14 residues. The V and J ends lost 6 bases and 1 base respectively, with 10 bases between them. Germline assignment: CDR1 MNHEY and CDR2 SVGAGI. In nucleotides, the CDR3 is TGTGCCAGCAGAGAGTCCTGGTCCTACAATGAGCAGTTCTTC. Translation: CASRESWSYNEQFF.

The chain carries TRBV6-1 and TRBJ1-5; no definite D call. The ends were cut back, 6 bases at V and 0 bases at J, with 6 bases in the middle. Germline CDR1 reads MNHNS; CDR2 reads SASEGT. This CDR3 has 13 amino acids. DNA for the CDR3: TGTGCCAGCAGGACATTTAGCAATCAGCCCCAGCATTTT. It translates to CASRTFSNQPQHF.

This clone has a handful of counts. The chain has TRBV19 and TRBJ1-1; the D gene is possibly TRBD1 (5 bases). CDR3 length: 14 amino acids. Trimming removed 8 bases from V and 1 base from J, with 14 bases in between. In germline, CDR1 is LNHDA, CDR2 SQIVND (reference sequence). CDR3 sequence reads: CASEGTNRNTEAFF. CDR3 DNA: TGTGCCAGTGAGGGGACTAACCGGAACACTGAAGCTTTCTTT.